This T cell receptor (beta chain) originates from a study of CD8+CD57+ T cells in acquired aplastic anemia. Sequenced patients had shown CD8+CD57+ cell expansion by flow cytometry. Germline assignment: CDR1 ENHRY and CDR2 SYGVKD. Between the trimmed V and J ends, which lost 8 bases and 1 base, there was a span of 5 bases. This CDR3 spans 11 amino acids. Both TCR beta VDJ combination and CDR3 sequence profiling were carried out. Genomic DNA was the template for this profiling. TCRdb reprocessed the reads via MiXCR and lists one record per CDR3 protein. Among about 160,000 distinct CDR3 sequences, about 50% were seen once, and the ten largest hold more than 30%.

The chain joins TRBV10-3 to TRBJ1-1; no clear D gene. The sequencing input was sorted CD4+, CD8+, or CD8+CD57+ T cells (not recorded which) from PBMCs. The clonotype was recovered from a human donor with aplastic anemia. CDR3 nucleotides: TGTGCCATCCGAAAGAACACTGAAGCTTTCTTT. Residues: CAIRKNTEAFF.